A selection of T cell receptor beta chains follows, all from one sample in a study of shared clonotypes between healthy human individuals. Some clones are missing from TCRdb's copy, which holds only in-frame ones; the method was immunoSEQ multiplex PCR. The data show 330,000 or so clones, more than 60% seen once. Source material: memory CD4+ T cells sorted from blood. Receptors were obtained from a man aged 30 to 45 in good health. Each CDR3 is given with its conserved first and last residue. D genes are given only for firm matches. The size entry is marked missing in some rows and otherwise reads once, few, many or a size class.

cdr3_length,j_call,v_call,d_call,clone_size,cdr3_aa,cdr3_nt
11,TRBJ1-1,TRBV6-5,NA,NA,CASRHTYQAFF,TGTGCCAGCAGACATACGTACCAAGCTTTCTTT
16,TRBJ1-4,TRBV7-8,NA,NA,CASSLKRDGDNEKLFF,TGTGCCAGCAGCTTAAAGCGGGACGGAGATAATGAAAAACTGTTTTTT
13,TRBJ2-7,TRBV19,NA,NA,CATQAPFSYEQYF,TGTGCCACCCAGGCCCCCTTCTCCTACGAGCAGTACTTC
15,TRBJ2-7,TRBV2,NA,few,CASTRLSGNSHEQYF,TGTGCCAGCACCCGGTTATCAGGGAATTCCCACGAGCAGTACTTC
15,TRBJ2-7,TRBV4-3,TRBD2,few,CASSHGLAGPYEQYF,TGCGCCAGCAGCCACGGACTAGCGGGACCTTACGAGCAGTACTTC
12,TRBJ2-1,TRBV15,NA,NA,CATSSQWHEQFF,TGTGCCACCAGCTCCCAGTGGCATGAGCAGTTCTTC
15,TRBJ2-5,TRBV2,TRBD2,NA,CASNSATSGRKTQYF,TGTGCCAGCAATTCGGCTACTAGCGGGAGAAAGACCCAGTACTTC
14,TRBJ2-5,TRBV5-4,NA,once,CASSLAMVGETQYF,TGTGCCAGCAGCTTGGCTATGGTCGGGGAGACCCAGTACTTC
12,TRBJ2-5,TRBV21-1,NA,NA,CASNRVGETQYF,TGTGCCAGCAATCGGGTAGGAGAGACCCAGTACTTC
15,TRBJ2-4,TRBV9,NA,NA,CASSVGQFTKNIQYF,TGTGCCAGCAGCGTCGGACAGTTCACCAAAAACATTCAGTACTTC
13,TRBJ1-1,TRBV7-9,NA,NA,CASSLTGDTEAFF,TGTGCCAGCAGCTTAACCGGGGACACTGAAGCTTTCTTT
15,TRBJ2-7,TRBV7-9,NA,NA,CASSTHRDIRSEQYF,TGTGCCAGCAGCACACACCGGGACATAAGAAGCGAGCAGTACTTC
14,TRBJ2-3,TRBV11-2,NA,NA,CASSLAGGWGTQYF,TGTGCCAGCAGCTTAGCGGGGGGCTGGGGTACGCAGTATTTT
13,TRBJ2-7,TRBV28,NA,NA,CASSLSPTYEQYF,TGTGCCAGCAGTTTATCACCAACCTACGAGCAGTACTTC
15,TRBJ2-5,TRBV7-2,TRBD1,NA,CASSLNRGRVETQYF,TGTGCCAGCAGCTTAAACAGGGGGCGGGTTGAGACCCAGTACTTC
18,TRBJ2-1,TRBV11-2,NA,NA,CASSFKDRRDVAYNEQFF,TGTGCCAGCAGCTTTAAGGACCGCCGGGACGTAGCCTACAATGAGCAGTTCTTC
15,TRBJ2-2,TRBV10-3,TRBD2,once,CAIRPGLGGAGELFF,TGTGCCATCAGACCGGGACTAGGGGGGGCCGGGGAGCTGTTTTTT